This TCR beta chain is from a study of T cells after yellow fever vaccination. Trimming removed 3 bases at V and 2 bases at J, with 10 bases between. This CDR3 has 14 amino acids. Germline lookup yields CDR1 LGHDT and CDR2 YNNKEL (reference sequence). It was through 5'RACE template switching that TCR cDNA was made, with a universal primer site and UMIs added. A single record per CDR3 protein comes from TCRdb applying MiXCR to the 5' RACE reads. This sample has approximately 450,000 distinct CDR3 sequences, with over 15% found just once. Whole-study findings and limits: A small share of clonotypes appeared in both CD4 and CD8 compartments. The study re-detected most primary-vaccination clones after the booster (about 95% CD4, approximately 88% CD8). A weaker secondary response peaked on day 5, the primary on day 15.

Regarding this clonotype: The antigen is not known.

The source material was PBMCs, sampled before the yellow fever booster vaccination. The sequence was obtained from a man in his late teens or twenties who received the YFV17D yellow fever vaccine. The chain carries TRBV3-1 and TRBJ1-1; maybe TRBD1 (6 bases). The CDR3 coding sequence is TGTGCCAGCAGCCACGCAGGGGCAAACACTGAAGCTTTCTTT. It encodes CASSHAGANTEAFF.